This is a list of T cell receptor beta chains from one sample in a study of blood T cell repertoires in COVID-19. Profiling relied on immunoSEQ multiplex PCR, and the TCRdb table lists in-frame clones only, not all of them. In the table there are around 120,000 clones, 60% to 85% of which are singletons. Sequencing was done on a sample of peripheral blood. These receptors were obtained from a man aged 65 to 79 with acute or convalescent COVID-19. Both conserved end residues are part of each CDR3. Fields, in order: V gene, clone size, D gene, J gene, CDR3 protein, CDR3 DNA. D genes are given only for firm matches. For some rows the clone size is stated as once, few or many, or as a class when expanded; others skip it.

V: TRBV6-2/TRBV6-3; size: NA; D: TRBD2; J: TRBJ2-5; CDR3: CASSYSGDLAGQETQYF; DNA: TGTGCCAGCAGTTACTCGGGTGACCTAGCGGGCCAAGAGACCCAGTACTTC
V: TRBV9; size: NA; D: NA; J: TRBJ1-2; CDR3: CASSVYEGLGGYTF; DNA: TGTGCCAGCAGCGTATATGAGGGATTAGGGGGCTACACCTTC
V: TRBV7-3; size: NA; D: NA; J: TRBJ1-6; CDR3: CASSGHGGDSPLHF; DNA: TGTGCCAGCAGCGGGCATGGGGGGGACTCACCCCTCCACTTT
V: TRBV5-1; size: NA; D: NA; J: TRBJ1-4; CDR3: CASSMGTGQINEKLFF; DNA: TGCGCCAGCAGCATGGGAACAGGGCAGATTAATGAAAAACTGTTTTTT
V: TRBV7-6; size: NA; D: TRBD2; J: TRBJ2-1; CDR3: CASSLELAGGLNEQFF; DNA: TGTGCCAGCAGCTTAGAGCTAGCGGGGGGGCTGAATGAGCAGTTCTTC
V: TRBV30; size: NA; D: NA; J: TRBJ1-2; CDR3: CAWSRTADRKPTYGYTF; DNA: TGTGCCTGGAGTAGGACAGCAGATCGAAAACCAACGTATGGCTACACCTTC
V: TRBV2; size: NA; D: NA; J: TRBJ1-5; CDR3: CASQKQEYQPQHF; DNA: TGTGCCAGCCAGAAACAGGAATATCAGCCCCAGCATTTT
V: TRBV2; size: NA; D: TRBD1; J: TRBJ1-1; CDR3: CASSEQGPGSEAFF; DNA: TGTGCCAGCAGCGAACAGGGGCCGGGGTCTGAAGCTTTCTTT
V: TRBV4-2; size: NA; D: TRBD1; J: TRBJ1-1; CDR3: CASSQDGQGALVTEAFF; DNA: TGTGCCAGCAGCCAAGATGGACAGGGGGCGTTGGTCACTGAAGCTTTCTTT
V: TRBV9; size: NA; D: NA; J: TRBJ2-7; CDR3: CASSVDEYYEQYF; DNA: TGTGCCAGCAGCGTAGACGAGTACTACGAGCAGTACTTC
V: TRBV5-4; size: few; D: NA; J: TRBJ1-2; CDR3: CASNSIYGYTF; DNA: TGTGCCAGCAACAGCATCTATGGCTACACCTTC
V: TRBV7-6; size: NA; D: TRBD1; J: TRBJ2-1; CDR3: CASSLRGQGVISSYNEQFF; DNA: TGTGCCAGCAGCCTAAGGGGACAGGGGGTGATTAGCTCCTACAATGAGCAGTTCTTC
V: TRBV18; size: NA; D: NA; J: TRBJ2-7; CDR3: CASSPYQGDEQYF; DNA: TGTGCCAGCTCACCATATCAAGGGGATGAGCAGTACTTC
V: TRBV5-4; size: NA; D: NA; J: TRBJ1-6; CDR3: CASSLVGGRNSPLHF; DNA: TGTGCCAGCAGCTTGGTGGGGGGGCGAAATTCACCCCTCCACTTT
V: TRBV12-3/TRBV12-4; size: NA; D: TRBD1; J: TRBJ2-2; CDR3: CASRTGDTGELFF; DNA: TGTGCCAGTCGGACAGGGGACACCGGGGAGCTGTTTTTT
V: TRBV4-3; size: few; D: NA; J: TRBJ1-2; CDR3: CASSQDHLTGFGYTF; DNA: TGCGCCAGCAGCCAGGACCATTTAACAGGGTTTGGCTACACCTTC
V: TRBV7-2; size: NA; D: NA; J: TRBJ1-3; CDR3: CASSLVGGGGNTIYF; DNA: TGTGCCAGCAGCTTAGTGGGGGGGGGCGGAAACACCATATATTTT
V: TRBV10-3; size: few; D: TRBD2; J: TRBJ2-2; CDR3: CAISPLAGGTGELFF; DNA: TGTGCCATCAGCCCGCTAGCGGGGGGCACCGGGGAGCTGTTTTTT
V: TRBV19; size: once; D: TRBD2; J: TRBJ2-3; CDR3: CASSGTSGGGTDTQYF; DNA: TGTGCCTCTTCCGGGACTAGCGGGGGGGGCACAGATACGCAGTATTTT
V: TRBV25-1; size: few; D: NA; J: TRBJ1-2; CDR3: CASSAPREGVGVSGYTF; DNA: TGTGCCAGCAGTGCCCCCAGGGAGGGGGTAGGGGTAAGTGGCTACACCTTC
V: TRBV11-3; size: NA; D: NA; J: TRBJ2-1; CDR3: CASSLGSFATLEDNEQFF; DNA: TGTGCCAGCAGCTTAGGCAGCTTTGCCACTCTAGAAGACAATGAGCAGTTCTTC
V: TRBV12-3/TRBV12-4; size: NA; D: TRBD1; J: TRBJ1-2; CDR3: CASSRTGDYGYTF; DNA: TGTGCCAGCAGTAGGACAGGCGACTATGGCTACACCTTC
V: TRBV3-1/TRBV3-2; size: NA; D: NA; J: TRBJ1-2; CDR3: CATARGYGYTF; DNA: TGTGCCACCGCACGGGGCTATGGCTACACCTTC
V: TRBV5-1; size: few; D: NA; J: TRBJ1-6; CDR3: CASSLDGGNSPLHF; DNA: TGCGCCAGCAGCTTGGACGGAGGAAATTCACCCCTCCACTTT
V: TRBV11-2; size: once; D: NA; J: TRBJ2-5; CDR3: CASSLDSLDEQTQYF; DNA: TGTGCCAGCAGCTTAGATAGCTTGGATGAGCAGACCCAGTACTTC
V: TRBV3-1/TRBV3-2; size: many; D: TRBD2; J: TRBJ2-7; CDR3: CASSQGLGGEQYF; DNA: TGTGCCAGCAGCCAAGGCCTGGGGGGGGAGCAGTACTTC
V: TRBV12-5; size: NA; D: NA; J: TRBJ2-2; CDR3: CASGLGFIDGSAGGELFF; DNA: TGTGCTAGTGGTTTAGGTTTCATCGACGGCTCAGCCGGGGGGGAGCTGTTTTTT
V: TRBV5-1; size: NA; D: TRBD2; J: TRBJ2-1; CDR3: CASSQLAGGNNEQFF; DNA: TGCGCCAGCAGCCAACTAGCGGGGGGAAACAATGAGCAGTTCTTC
V: TRBV5-4; size: once; D: TRBD2; J: TRBJ2-1; CDR3: CASSLGNSGGLDEQFF; DNA: TGTGCCAGCAGCTTGGGAAACAGCGGGGGACTGGATGAGCAGTTCTTC
V: TRBV28; size: NA; D: NA; J: TRBJ1-1; CDR3: CASGAEQNTEAFF; DNA: TGTGCCAGCGGGGCAGAGCAGAACACTGAAGCTTTCTTT
V: TRBV2; size: NA; D: NA; J: TRBJ1-6; CDR3: CASSEDISPLHF; DNA: TGTGCCAGCAGTGAAGATATTTCACCCCTCCACTTT
V: TRBV6-5; size: NA; D: NA; J: TRBJ1-1; CDR3: CASSYSLDKLNTEAFF; DNA: TGTGCCAGCAGTTATTCATTGGACAAGCTGAACACTGAAGCTTTCTTT
V: TRBV7-2; size: NA; D: NA; J: TRBJ2-1; CDR3: CASSFIEGNEQFF; DNA: TGTGCCAGCAGCTTTATAGAGGGCAATGAGCAGTTCTTC
V: TRBV5-1; size: NA; D: TRBD1; J: TRBJ1-2; CDR3: CASSFNPDRGHGYTF; DNA: TGCGCCAGCAGCTTCAACCCAGACAGGGGCCATGGCTACACCTTC
V: TRBV4-1; size: NA; D: TRBD1; J: TRBJ1-2; CDR3: CASSQDYQGGNYGYTF; DNA: TGCGCCAGCAGCCAAGATTACCAGGGGGGAAACTATGGCTACACCTTC
V: TRBV18; size: NA; D: TRBD2; J: TRBJ2-3; CDR3: CASSPPKLAGSTDTQYF; DNA: TGTGCCAGCTCACCACCGAAGCTAGCGGGGAGCACAGATACGCAGTATTTT
V: TRBV25-1; size: NA; D: TRBD1; J: TRBJ1-6; CDR3: CATRGQGVNSPLHF; DNA: TGTGCCACTAGGGGACAGGGGGTTAATTCACCCCTCCACTTT
V: TRBV29-1; size: NA; D: NA; J: TRBJ2-3; CDR3: CSVVRLGLANVLGTDTQYF; DNA: TGCAGCGTTGTAAGGCTGGGACTGGCAAACGTACTGGGCACAGATACGCAGTATTTT
V: TRBV9; size: NA; D: TRBD2; J: TRBJ2-1; CDR3: CASSVASGGASEQFF; DNA: TGTGCCAGCAGCGTAGCTAGCGGGGGGGCAAGTGAGCAGTTCTTC
V: TRBV19; size: NA; D: NA; J: TRBJ2-3; CDR3: CASSSTHTDTQYF; DNA: TGTGCCAGTAGTTCGACACACACAGATACGCAGTATTTT
V: TRBV14; size: few; D: TRBD1; J: TRBJ2-7; CDR3: CASSPRTGPYEQYF; DNA: TGTGCCAGCAGCCCCCGGACAGGACCCTACGAGCAGTACTTC
V: TRBV7-2; size: NA; D: NA; J: TRBJ1-5; CDR3: CASSLGLSRPQHF; DNA: TGTGCCAGCAGCTTAGGTTTGAGTCGGCCCCAGCATTTT
V: TRBV12-3/TRBV12-4; size: NA; D: NA; J: TRBJ1-6; CDR3: CASRLHRDSPLHF; DNA: TGTGCCAGCAGGCTCCACAGGGACTCACCCCTCCACTTT
V: TRBV19; size: NA; D: NA; J: TRBJ1-4; CDR3: CASSRGPWVAATNEKLFF; DNA: TGTGCCAGTAGCAGGGGTCCCTGGGTCGCGGCAACTAATGAAAAACTGTTTTTT
V: TRBV15; size: NA; D: TRBD1; J: TRBJ2-7; CDR3: CATSRDRTGGLAEQYF; DNA: TGTGCCACCAGCAGAGATAGGACAGGGGGGCTTGCCGAGCAGTACTTC
V: TRBV5-6; size: NA; D: TRBD1; J: TRBJ1-2; CDR3: CASSHIDRAANYGYTF; DNA: TGTGCCAGCAGCCACATCGACAGGGCAGCTAACTATGGCTACACCTTC
V: TRBV5-6; size: once; D: NA; J: TRBJ1-3; CDR3: CASSSDINSGNTIYF; DNA: TGTGCCAGCAGCTCCGACATCAACTCTGGAAACACCATATATTTT
V: TRBV19; size: NA; D: NA; J: TRBJ1-3; CDR3: CASSIQGNSGNTIYF; DNA: TGTGCCAGTAGTATACAGGGCAACTCTGGAAACACCATATATTTT
V: TRBV7-2; size: NA; D: TRBD2; J: TRBJ2-5; CDR3: CASSLRVAGGPGETQYF; DNA: TGTGCCAGCAGCTTACGGGTAGCGGGGGGGCCCGGGGAGACCCAGTACTTC
V: TRBV7-9; size: few; D: NA; J: TRBJ1-2; CDR3: CASSLTDFYGYTF; DNA: TGTGCCAGCAGCTTAACCGACTTCTATGGCTACACCTTC
V: TRBV25-1; size: NA; D: TRBD1; J: TRBJ1-1; CDR3: CASSPQGYTEAFF; DNA: TGTGCCAGCAGTCCACAGGGGTACACTGAAGCTTTCTTT
V: TRBV7-9; size: NA; D: NA; J: TRBJ1-6; CDR3: CASSLEGVAYNSPLHF; DNA: TGTGCCAGCAGCTTAGAAGGGGTTGCCTATAATTCACCCCTCCACTTT
V: TRBV5-4; size: few; D: NA; J: TRBJ1-1; CDR3: CASSLGPGQNTEAFF; DNA: TGTGCCAGCAGCTTGGGACCGGGACAGAACACTGAAGCTTTCTTT
V: TRBV5-1; size: few; D: TRBD1; J: TRBJ2-3; CDR3: CASSLAGTAGTDTQYF; DNA: TGCGCCAGCAGCTTGGCGGGGACAGCCGGCACAGATACGCAGTATTTT
V: TRBV5-5; size: NA; D: NA; J: TRBJ2-7; CDR3: CASSLAVGYGSYEQYF; DNA: TGTGCCAGCAGCTTGGCCGTCGGGTATGGCTCCTACGAGCAGTACTTC